This TCR beta chain was recovered during a study of cytomegalovirus exposure and HLA in healthy donors. This clone was counted a few times. The PCR was carried out with 60 Vbeta primers and 13 Jbeta primers. Repertoires were generated with immunoSEQ multiplex PCR, while TCRdb's copy carries only in-frame clones and drops some. The profile shows over 50,000 clones, about 81% of them singletons. With V trimmed by 5 bases and J by 2 bases, 8 bases remained unmatched. Per germline, CDR1 LNHDA and CDR2 SQIVND (reference sequence). CDR3 size: 16 residues. The V call is TRBV19, the J call TRBJ2-3, with 9 bases matching TRBD1. The TCR was taken from a man aged 45-65 years in good health and CMV-seropositive. Sequenced: PBMCs. The CDR3 reads CASSPRTGASTDTQYF. CDR3 in DNA: TGTGCCAGTAGTCCCCGGACAGGGGCCTCCACAGATACGCAGTATTTT.